This T cell receptor beta chain derives from a study of graft-versus-host responses after intestinal transplantation. The germline V and J ends were trimmed by 0 bases and 2 bases, with 12 bases remaining between them. CDR3 length: 16 residues. Per the germline V gene, CDR1 is SGHDT and CDR2 is YYEEEE. This clone has only a few counts. Its antigen is not known. TCRdb keeps only in-frame clones here, not all; method: immunoSEQ multiplex PCR. The sample holds roughly 99,000 clones, approximately 90% seen once. The source was unstimulated CD4+ T cells sorted from spleen or lymph node cells, collected before transplant. J is TRBJ2-1 and V is TRBV5-6; TRBD2 is a possible D gene (6 bases). The receptor was derived from a human donor who was the organ donor for an intestinal transplant. CDR3 region: CASSLGWRGAYNEQFF. In DNA form, the CDR3 reads TGTGCCAGCAGCTTGGGGTGGCGGGGTGCCTACAATGAGCAGTTCTTC.